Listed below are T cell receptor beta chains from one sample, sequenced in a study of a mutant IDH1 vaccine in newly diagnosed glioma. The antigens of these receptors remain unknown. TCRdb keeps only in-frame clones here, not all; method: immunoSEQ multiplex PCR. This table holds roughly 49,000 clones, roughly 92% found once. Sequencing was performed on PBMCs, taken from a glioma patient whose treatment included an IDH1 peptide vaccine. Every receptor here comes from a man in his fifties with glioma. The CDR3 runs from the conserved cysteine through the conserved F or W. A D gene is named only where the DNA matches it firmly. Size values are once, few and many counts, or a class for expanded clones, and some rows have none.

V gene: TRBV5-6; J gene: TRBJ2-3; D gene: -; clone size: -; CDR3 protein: CASSYGADTQYF; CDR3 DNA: TGTGCCAGCAGCTATGGTGCAGATACGCAGTATTTT
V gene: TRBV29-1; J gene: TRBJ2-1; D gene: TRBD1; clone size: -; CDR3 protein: CSVAPGGGENEQFF; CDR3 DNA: TGCAGCGTTGCTCCAGGGGGCGGCGAGAATGAGCAGTTCTTC
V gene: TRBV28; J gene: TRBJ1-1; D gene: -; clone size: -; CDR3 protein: CASSSRGLRTEAFF; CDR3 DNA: TGTGCCAGCAGTTCCCGGGGGTTACGAACTGAAGCTTTCTTT
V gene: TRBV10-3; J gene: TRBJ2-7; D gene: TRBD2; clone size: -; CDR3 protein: CAISATSGRAAYEQYF; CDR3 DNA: TGTGCCATCAGTGCGACTAGCGGGAGGGCCGCGTACGAGCAGTACTTC
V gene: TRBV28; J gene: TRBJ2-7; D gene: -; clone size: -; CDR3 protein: CASSPRLGEWAEQYF; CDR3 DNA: TGTGCCAGCAGTCCGCGCTTAGGGGAGTGGGCCGAGCAGTACTTC
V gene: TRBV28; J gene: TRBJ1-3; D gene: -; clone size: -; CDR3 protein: CASRSLTGAGNTIYF; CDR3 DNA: TGTGCCAGCAGAAGCTTGACAGGAGCTGGAAACACCATATATTTT
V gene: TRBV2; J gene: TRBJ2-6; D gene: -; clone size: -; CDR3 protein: CASSAGPSSEANVLTF; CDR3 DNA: TGTGCCAGCAGTGCGGGACCCTCGTCGGAGGCCAACGTCCTGACTTTC
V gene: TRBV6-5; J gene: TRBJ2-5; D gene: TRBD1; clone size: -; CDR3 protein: CASKKGQGAETQYF; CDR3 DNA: TGTGCCAGCAAGAAGGGACAGGGAGCTGAGACCCAGTACTTC
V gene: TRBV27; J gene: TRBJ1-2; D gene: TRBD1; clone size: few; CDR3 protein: CASSLQGQGRGYTF; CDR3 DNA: TGTGCCAGCAGTTTGCAAGGACAGGGGAGAGGCTACACCTTC
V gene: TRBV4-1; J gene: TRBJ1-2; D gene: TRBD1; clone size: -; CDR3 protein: CASSGTATPNYGYTF; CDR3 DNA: TGCGCCAGCAGCGGGACAGCTACCCCAAACTATGGCTACACCTTC
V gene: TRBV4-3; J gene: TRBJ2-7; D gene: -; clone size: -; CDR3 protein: CASSQDRVSEQYF; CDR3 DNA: TGCGCCAGCAGCCAAGACAGGGTTTCCGAGCAGTACTTC
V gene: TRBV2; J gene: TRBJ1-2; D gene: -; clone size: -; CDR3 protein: CASSEAAPAQLYGYTF; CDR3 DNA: TGTGCCAGCAGTGAGGCTGCCCCAGCACAACTCTATGGCTACACCTTC